This T cell receptor (beta chain) was obtained from a study of response to subunit inactivated influenza vaccine. Study outcomes and limitations: There was a suggestion from the authors that each seasonal influenza vaccination recruits few new T cells.

The germline gives CDR1 SEHNR, CDR2 FQNEAQ (reference sequence). CDR3 length equals 13 residues. V was pared by 1 base and J by 8 bases, with 9 bases between. TCRdb recomputed calls from the RT-PCR reads with MiXCR, one row per CDR3 protein. The table shows 650,000 to 850,000 distinct CDR3 sequences, with approximately 15% occurring only once. Ten or more counts support this clonotype. Its antigen is unknown. The gene calls are TRBV7-9 and TRBJ2-1; the D is unclear. This specimen was PBMCs from blood, taken about 14 days before vaccination. The receptor comes from a man aged 45-65 years who received an inactivated influenza vaccine. The CDR3 sequence: CASSLDPSDEQFF. CDR3 nucleotide sequence: TGTGCCAGCAGCTTAGATCCGAGTGATGAGCAGTTCTTC.